This T cell receptor (beta chain) was recorded in a study of T-cell reconstitution after alpha-beta-depleted transplantation in children. The CDR3 consists of 18 residues. Germline V gene data show CDR1 as SGHAT and CDR2 as FQDESV (reference sequence). V was shortened by 1 base and J by 5 bases, with 21 bases between the two germline ends. This sample's TCRbeta library carried unique molecular identifier barcodes. From the PCR reads, TCRdb called clonotypes with MiXCR, one entry per CDR3 protein. Among 490,000 or so distinct CDR3 sequences listed, around 13% were seen once. The receptor was derived from a human donor who donated a stem cell graft to a child with combined immunodeficiency. V is TRBV11-1 and J is TRBJ2-1, with a tentative D call TRBD2 (5 bases). The material sequenced was PBMCs from the stem cell graft donor, taken from the stem cell graft. The CDR3 reads CASSLVRARKAGHNEQFF. The CDR3 nucleotides are TGTGCCAGCAGCTTAGTTAGGGCCAGGAAGGCGGGCCACAATGAGCAGTTCTTC.